This T cell receptor (beta chain) was sequenced for a study of human T cells and chemical hapten exposure. Study background: Patients had diphenylcyclopropenone applied to the scalp weekly throughout the approximately 25-week study. Overall study results and limits: It was expanded TCRs that formed significantly more large CDR3 similarity clusters than controls did. Among TCRs, those above 1 in 1000 frequency were unaffected by DPC sensitization.

One entry per CDR3 protein results from TCRdb running MiXCR on the RACE reads. The repertoire holds about 380,000 distinct CDR3 sequences, with approximately 5.1% as singletons. This clonotype has a count of ten or more. The antigen remains unidentified. Indicated time point: patch test 1, 2 weeks after DPC sensitization. The treatment here: therapeutic diphenylcyclopropenone sensitization with weekly scalp DPC. Samples of blood were obtained prior to the application of each patch test. Germline V CDR1 and CDR2: LGHNA, YSLEER. V trimming: 0 bases; J trimming: 12 bases; junction bases outside the gene matches: 14. There are 16 residues in the CDR3.

The sample here was whole blood, taken in connection with sensitization to the hapten diphenylcyclopropenone (DPC). The TCR was taken from a woman aged 45-65 years with alopecia areata. Some clones in this sample may be carry-over from other donors' samples. This sequence joins TRBV4-3 and TRBJ2-1; TRBD2 matches at 7 bases. In DNA, the CDR3 is TGCGCCAGCAGCCAAGATAATTGGAGCGGGATGCCTCGGCAGTTCTTC. It encodes CASSQDNWSGMPRQFF.